The 17 T cell receptor beta chains below come from one sample, sequenced in a study of radiotherapy plus CTLA-4 blockade in lung cancer. Profiled with immunoSEQ multiplex PCR; TCRdb holds only in-frame clones, not every one. The sample yields approximately 30,000 clones, approximately 77% seen once. The specimen comprised peripheral blood, sampled from a patient treated with radiotherapy plus ipilimumab. The receptors were sampled from a human donor with non-small cell lung cancer whose response to radiotherapy plus ipilimumab could not be evaluated.

The V and J genes are TRBV6-1 and TRBJ1-2, with D possibly matching TRBD1 (6 bases). There are 14 residues in the CDR3. Germline CDR1 MNHNS, CDR2 SASEGT. Deletions cut 4 bases from V and 4 bases from J, with 13 bases between. CDR3: CASSGRTDRYGYTF. For the CDR3, the DNA is TGTGCCAGCAGTGGGAGGACAGACCGCTATGGCTACACCTTC.

This chain links TRBV28 with TRBJ2-5; TRBD2 aligns across 16 bases. Germline V gene sequence: CDR1 MDHEN, CDR2 SYDVKM. The V gene end was trimmed by 5 bases and the J gene end by 5 bases; junction bases not matched to a gene: 8. The CDR3 has 17 amino acids. CDR3 coding DNA: TGTGCCAGCAGTCTTCTGGGACTAGCGGGAGGGACGGAGACCCAGTACTTC. Translation gives CASSLLGLAGGTETQYF.

Concerning this clone itself: Other DNA sequences in the sample encode the same CDR3. The chain combines TRBV5-5 with TRBJ1-5, with 7 nucleotides matching TRBD1. The CDR3 is 16 residues long. V trimming: 4 bases; J trimming: 1 base; junction bases outside the gene matches: 8. Germline V gives CDR1 SGHKS, CDR2 YYEKEE (reference sequence). This CDR3 reads CASSLQGRPSNQPQHF. In DNA, the CDR3 is TGTGCCAGCAGCCTACAGGGGCGACCGAGCAATCAGCCCCAGCATTTT. The whole variable domain, filled in from reference TRBV5-5 and TRBJ1-5, reads DAGVTQSPTHLIKTRGQQVTLRCSPISGHKSVSWYQQVLGQGPQFIFQYYEKEERGRGNFPDRFSARQFPNYSSELNVNALLLGDSALYLCASSLQGRPSNQPQHFGDGTRLSIL.

The V call is TRBV18, the J call TRBJ2-1, with no clear D. The CDR3 is 15 residues long. Trimming took off 1 base at V and 8 bases at J, with 15 bases between the two ends. The germline V gene has CDR1 KGHSH and CDR2 LQKENI. This chain's CDR3 is CASSPLDGLVDEQFF. Here the CDR3 DNA reads TGTGCCAGCTCACCACTCGACGGCCTAGTAGATGAGCAGTTCTTC. Complete variable domain (other parts from reference TRBV18 and TRBJ2-1): NAGVMQNPRHLVRRRGQEARLRCSPMKGHSHVYWYRQLPEEGLKFMVYLQKENIIDESGMPKERFSAEFPKEGPSILRIQQVVRGDSAAYFCASSPLDGLVDEQFFGPGTRLTVL.

This chain uses TRBV2 with TRBJ2-7; no clear D gene. In germline, CDR1 is SNHLY, CDR2 FYNNEI. CDR3 size: 12 residues. V lost 5 bases, J lost 7 bases, and 12 bases lay in between. CDR3 amino acids: CASSTVPREQYF. CDR3 in DNA: TGTGCCAGCAGTACAGTGCCTCGTGAGCAGTACTTC.

CDR3 bases: TGTGCCAGCAGTCACGAGGGACAGTCCCCTCTTCGGCAGTACTTC. This translates into CASSHEGQSPLRQYF. The chain joins TRBV6-6 to TRBJ2-7; 7 bases are a match to TRBD1. J was trimmed by 9 bases and V by 5 bases; bases with no gene match: 16. Germline V gene lookup returns CDR1 MNHNY and CDR2 SVGAGI (reference sequence). CDR3 size: 15 residues.

The chain uses TRBV28 and TRBJ2-5, with D possibly TRBD2 on 6 matching bases. TRBJ2-7 matches the DNA end more closely, so the J call is doubtful. This CDR3 is built from 15 residues. The V gene's germline CDR1 is MDHEN and CDR2 SYDVKM. The CDR3 bases are TGTGCCAGCAGTTTACCGGGAGCGTTCACCTACGAGCAGTACTTC. Translating gives CASSLPGAFTYEQYF.

This clone was detected only a few times. This rearrangement joins TRBV7-9 to TRBJ2-3, with TRBD2 identical over 7 bases. The CDR3 covers 11 residues. CDR1 is SEHNR and CDR2 is FQNEAQ in the germline V gene (reference sequence). The J segment lost 9 bases and the V segment lost 3 bases, leaving 0 bases of the junction unmatched. The CDR3 DNA is TGTGCCAGCAGCTTTAGCGGGACGCAGTATTTT. Translated: CASSFSGTQYF.

The rearrangement uses TRBV5-1 and TRBJ1-1, with TRBD1 identical over 7 bases. The CDR3 consists of 14 residues. The V and J ends lost 4 bases and 2 bases, in that order; junction bases with no gene match: 5. Germline loops: CDR1 SGHRS, CDR2 YFSETQ. The CDR3 loop is CASSPGTANTEAFF. DNA for the CDR3: TGCGCCAGCAGCCCGGGGACAGCCAACACTGAAGCTTTCTTT.

The genes are TRBV6-6 and TRBJ2-7, with TRBD2 as a possible D gene (6 bases). CDR1 is MNHNY, CDR2 SVGAGI, per germline (reference sequence). Between the trimmed V and J ends, which lost 2 bases and 4 bases, there was a span of 9 bases. The CDR3 runs 13 residues. The CDR3: CASSYGGRYEQYF. The CDR3 DNA sequence: TGTGCCAGCAGTTACGGGGGGAGGTACGAGCAGTACTTC.

By sample fraction, this clone is medium-sized. This chain joins TRBV5-4 and TRBJ1-2, with TRBD1 matching over 7 bases. V lost 1 base to trimming and J lost 8 bases; unmatched junction nucleotides: 5. The germline gives CDR1 SGHNT, CDR2 YYREEE (reference sequence). This CDR3 is 13 amino acids long. This CDR3 reads CASSLKGQDGYTF. As DNA, the CDR3 is TGTGCCAGCAGCTTGAAAGGACAGGACGGCTACACCTTC. Looking up the rest from reference TRBV5-4 and TRBJ1-2 gives the full variable domain: ETGVTQSPTHLIKTRGQQVTLRCSSQSGHNTVSWYQQALGQGPQFIFQYYREEENGRGNFPPRFSGLQFPNYSSELNVNALELDDSALYLCASSLKGQDGYTFGSGTRLTVV.

This clone was seen more than once but under ten times. This chain joins TRBV6-1 and TRBJ1-3; D not certain. In germline, CDR1 is MNHNS, CDR2 SASEGT. The CDR3 totals 13 residues. V was shortened by 7 bases and J by 2 bases, with 9 bases between the two germline ends. The CDR3 loop reads CASTRVTGNTIYF. The CDR3, as DNA: TGTGCCAGCACCCGTGTAACTGGAAACACCATATATTTT.

The V gene is TRBV7-8, the J gene TRBJ2-1; 10 bases agree with TRBD2. The CDR3 extends over 17 amino acids. Germline loops: CDR1 SGHVS, CDR2 FQNEAQ. The junction had 10 bases not matched to a gene; V was cut back by 4 bases and J by 4 bases. CDR3 DNA sequence: TGTGCCAGCAGCTCGCGACCGGGACTAGCGCCTTACAATGAGCAGTTCTTC. Its translation is CASSSRPGLAPYNEQFF. Full variable domain (missing parts from reference TRBV7-8 and TRBJ2-1): GAGVSQSPRYKVAKRGQDVALRCDPISGHVSLFWYQQALGQGPEFLTYFQNEAQLDKSGLPSDRFFAERPEGSVSTLKIQRTQQEDSAVYLCASSSRPGLAPYNEQFFGPGTRLTVL.

Only a few counts were recorded for this clone. The rearrangement joins TRBV2 to TRBJ1-6; D unclear. V shed 1 base and J shed 5 bases, with 12 bases lying between them. This CDR3 has 16 residues. Germline CDR1 SNHLY, CDR2 FYNNEI. CDR3 residues: CASSEGGSANNSPLHF. CDR3 DNA: TGTGCCAGCAGTGAAGGCGGGTCAGCCAATAATTCACCCCTCCACTTT.

This chain connects TRBV4-3 to TRBJ2-5; 8 bases agree with TRBD2. CDR3 length: 15 residues. The germline gives CDR1 LGHNA, CDR2 YSLEER. V was pared by 4 bases and J by 1 base, with 5 bases of the junction left unmatched. CDR3 loop: CASSRTGGAQETQYF. The CDR3 DNA is TGCGCCAGCAGCCGAACGGGGGGGGCCCAAGAGACCCAGTACTTC.

This clone was observed a handful of times. A clone one base away is much larger, so this may be a read error. The chain carries TRBV29-1 and TRBJ2-7; maybe TRBD2 (5 bases). Germline V gene lookup returns CDR1 SQVTM and CDR2 ANQGSEA. This CDR3 has 12 residues. The CDR3 region has the DNA TGCAGCGCAGGACTCGCGCCGGGCGAGCAGTGCTTC. The encoded protein is CSAGLAPGEQCF.

In its sample, this clone was seen a few times. A much larger clone differs by one base, so this may be a read error. The rearrangement uses TRBV27 and TRBJ2-7, with TRBD1 matching 8 bases. The junction had 19 bases not matched to a gene; V was cut back by 5 bases and J by 7 bases. CDR3 size: 17 residues. CDR1 is MNHEY, CDR2 SMNVEV, per germline (reference sequence). The CDR3: CASSRTGSLISYNEQYF. The CDR3 nucleotides read TGTGCCAGCAGTCGGACAGGGTCCTTAATCTCCTACAATGAGCAGTACTTC.